This entry lists 27 T cell receptor beta chains sequenced from one sample in a study of cytomegalovirus exposure and HLA in healthy donors. PCR primers comprised 60 Vbeta and 13 Jbeta primers. Sequenced by immunoSEQ multiplex PCR; TCRdb stores in-frame clones only, minus some. The sample has about 40,000 clones; about 70% are singletons. Sequencing was performed on PBMCs. All receptors come from a man in his forties or fifties in good health and CMV-seronegative.

The chain uses TRBV6-4 and TRBJ2-3, with D tentatively TRBD2 (5 bases). The CDR3 totals 14 residues. Germline V gene sequence: CDR1 MRHNA, CDR2 SNTAGT. V was shortened by 4 bases and J by 2 bases, with 10 bases between the two germline ends. The CDR3: CASSVNGDTDTQYF. The CDR3 DNA reads as TGTGCCAGCAGTGTAAACGGGGACACAGATACGCAGTATTTT.

The CDR3 nucleotides are TGCGCCAGCAGCCAAGCACTATTATACGAGCAGTACTTC. Encoded protein: CASSQALLYEQYF. The chain joins TRBV4-1 to TRBJ2-7, with D uncertain. The V end was cut by 1 base, the J end by 4 bases, with 8 bases between. The CDR3 is 13 residues long. Germline values: CDR1 MGHRA, CDR2 YSYEKL.

Regarding this clone: The identical CDR3 is also encoded by other nucleotide sequences in the sample. Here the CDR3 reads CASSPYSNQPQHF. The CDR3 coding sequence is TGTGCCAGCAGCCCTTATAGCAATCAGCCCCAGCATTTT. The chain employs TRBV7-2 and TRBJ1-5, with D hard to call. V lost 5 bases to trimming and J lost 0 bases, with 5 bases between them. The CDR3 totals 13 residues. Germline loops: CDR1 SGHTA, CDR2 FQGNSA.

The chain joins TRBV4-1 to TRBJ1-4; 7 bases agree with TRBD1. CDR3 size: 15 residues. V gave up 3 bases and J gave up 4 bases; unmatched junction bases: 5. Germline V gene data show CDR1 as MGHRA and CDR2 as YSYEKL. The CDR3 protein is CASSQDGTDNEKLFF. Written as DNA, the CDR3 is TGCGCCAGCAGCCAGGACGGGACAGATAATGAAAAACTGTTTTTT.

V gene TRBV29-1 combines with J gene TRBJ1-2; 8 bases fit TRBD1. From germline, CDR1 is SQVTM and CDR2 ANQGSEA. Trimming took 7 bases from V and 3 from J; bases not matched to a gene: 7. This CDR3 has 13 amino acids. CDR3 in amino acids: CSGSTGGDYGYTF. The CDR3 region has the DNA TGCAGCGGGAGTACAGGGGGAGACTATGGCTACACCTTC.

V usage is TRBV4-2 and J usage is TRBJ2-2; 12 bases are a match to TRBD2. The junction had 0 bases not matched to a gene; V was cut back by 0 bases and J by 7 bases. The CDR3 runs to 15 residues. CDR1 and CDR2 (germline): LGHNA, YNFKEQ. In DNA form, the CDR3 reads TGTGCCAGCAGCCAAGAGACTAGCGGGGGCGGGGAGCTGTTTTTT. Its translation is CASSQETSGGGELFF.

This chain joins TRBV4-2 and TRBJ2-5; TRBD2 matches 9 bases. Germline CDR1 reads LGHNA; CDR2 reads YNFKEQ. V lost 0 bases and J lost 7; bases outside the gene matches: 12. There are 17 residues in the CDR3. The DNA of the CDR3 is TGTGCCAGCAGCCAAGATCTAAGCGGGGGGACCCAGGGGACCCAGTACTTC. Protein: CASSQDLSGGTQGTQYF.

This clone has just a few counts. The rearrangement links TRBV5-1 to TRBJ2-7; 9 bases line up with TRBD1. Germline values: CDR1 SGHRS, CDR2 YFSETQ. The CDR3 contains 16 residues. V shed 4 bases, J shed 3 bases, and the junction held 11 bases outside the gene matches. The CDR3 is CASSIGFPGQGYEQYF. CDR3 DNA: TGCGCCAGCAGCATAGGATTTCCGGGACAGGGCTACGAGCAGTACTTC.

This sequence joins TRBV4-1 and TRBJ1-2; D is ambiguous. This CDR3 region has 13 residues. V was pared by 1 base and J by 0 bases, with 3 bases between. Germline lookup yields CDR1 MGHRA and CDR2 YSYEKL. The CDR3 sequence: CASSQVANYGYTF. CDR3 DNA: TGCGCCAGCAGCCAAGTAGCTAACTATGGCTACACCTTC.

This clone was seen more than once but under ten times. J is TRBJ1-2 and V is TRBV5-8, with D unclear. V lost 5 bases to trimming and J lost 8 bases, with 7 bases between them. CDR3 length: 10 residues. Per the germline V gene, CDR1 is SGHTS and CDR2 is YDEGEE. CDR3 in amino acids: CASRQLGYTF. The CDR3 DNA follows: TGTGCCAGCAGACAGCTCGGCTACACCTTC.

As regards this clone: Other DNA sequences from this sample encode an identical CDR3 as well. The chain combines TRBV19 with TRBJ2-7, with a tentative D call TRBD2 (5 bases). Germline CDR1 and CDR2: LNHDA and SQIVND (reference sequence). CDR3 length equals 12 residues. The V end lost 6 bases, the J end lost 1 base, and 7 bases lay between the germline ends. The CDR3 DNA follows: TGTGCCAGTAGCCCGGGGTCCTACGAGCAGTACTTC. It yields the protein CASSPGSYEQYF. The variable domain in full, completed from reference TRBV19 and TRBJ2-7, reads DGGITQSPKYLFRKEGQNVTLSCEQNLNHDAMYWYRQDPGQGLRLIYYSQIVNDFQKGDIAEGYSVSREKKESFPLTVTSAQKNPTAFYLCASSPGSYEQYFGPGTRLTVT.

This chain joins TRBV11-2 and TRBJ1-2; TRBD1 matches 7 bases. The CDR3 contains 15 residues. V lost 4 bases and J lost 2; bases outside the gene matches: 7. CDR1 SGHAT and CDR2 FQNNGV come from the germline V gene. The DNA of the CDR3 is TGTGCCAGCAGCTCTATTAGGGGGCGCAACTATGGCTACACCTTC. Translation: CASSSIRGRNYGYTF.

The chain recombines TRBV5-1 with TRBJ1-1, with TRBD1 matching 7 bases. This CDR3 region has 14 residues. The V segment lost 0 bases and the J segment 6 bases; nucleotides outside the gene matches: 5. The germline V gene encodes CDR1 SGHRS and CDR2 YFSETQ. The CDR3 region is CASSLDEGASEAFF. The CDR3 DNA reads as TGCGCCAGCAGCTTGGACGAGGGGGCTTCTGAAGCTTTCTTT.

This rearrangement joins TRBV7-6 to TRBJ1-1; a possible D gene is TRBD1 (5 bases). Germline V gene sequence: CDR1 SGHVS, CDR2 FNYEAQ. Trimming shortened V by 1 base and J by 1 base, and 7 bases separated the two germline ends. The CDR3 covers 14 residues. This CDR3 is CASSLGQPNTEAFF. As DNA, the CDR3 is TGTGCCAGCAGCTTAGGACAGCCGAACACTGAAGCTTTCTTT.

The chain uses TRBV2 and TRBJ1-6; the D gene is possibly TRBD1 (5 bases). CDR3 length: 14 residues. Germline values: CDR1 SNHLY, CDR2 FYNNEI. Trimming cost V 10 bases and J 7 bases, with 17 bases left between them. The CDR3 spells CAIPDGGINSPLHF. The CDR3 bases are TGTGCCATACCCGATGGGGGGATCAATTCACCCCTCCACTTT.

The genes are TRBV21-1 and TRBJ2-2; TRBD1, as called in the table, went unchecked against the DNA. TRBV21-1 is classified as a pseudogene. The CDR3 extends over 14 amino acids. CDR3 in amino acids: CARNKAGKDGELFF. CDR3 coding DNA: TGTGCCAGAAACAAGGCAGGGAAGGACGGGGAGCTGTTTTTT.

This clone was counted between two and nine times. The chain recombines TRBV7-9 with TRBJ1-6; a weak D match, TRBD1 (5 bases). Germline CDR1 reads SEHNR; CDR2 reads FQNEAQ (reference sequence). CDR3 length: 15 residues. Trimming removed 7 bases from V and 5 bases from J, with 15 bases in between. The CDR3 sequence is CASTAGDTNNSPLHF. The DNA for the CDR3 is TGTGCCAGCACCGCGGGGGATACAAATAATTCACCCCTCCACTTT. The full variable domain, completed using reference TRBV7-9 and TRBJ1-6, is DTGVSQNPRHKITKRGQNVTFRCDPISEHNRLYWYRQTLGQGPEFLTYFQNEAQLEKSRLLSDRFSAERPKGSFSTLEIQRTEQGDSAMYLCASTAGDTNNSPLHFGNGTRLTVT.

The chain uses TRBV6-5 and TRBJ2-1; 8 bases line up with TRBD1. Germline V CDR1 and CDR2: MNHEY, SVGAGI. Losses at the gene ends were 2 bases for V and 3 bases for J; bases not matched to a gene: 3. CDR3 length: 15 amino acids. The CDR3 sequence: CASSYQGADYNEQFF. For the CDR3, the DNA is TGTGCCAGCAGTTACCAGGGGGCCGACTACAATGAGCAGTTCTTC.

The CDR3 loop reads CASTEGHGEQFF. CDR3 in DNA: TGTGCCAGCACCGAGGGACACGGTGAGCAGTTCTTC. V and J are TRBV6-1 and TRBJ2-1, with a tentative D call TRBD1 (6 bases). This CDR3 contains 12 residues. CDR1 MNHNS and CDR2 SASEGT come from the germline V gene. With 7 bases removed from V and 9 bases from J, the gap between germline ends came to 13 bases.

This clone came up a few times. The chain has TRBV5-1 and TRBJ1-5; 9 nucleotides agree with TRBD1. The CDR3 runs 15 residues. V shed 4 bases and J 2 bases; nucleotides not matched to a gene: 4. Germline assignment: CDR1 SGHRS and CDR2 YFSETQ. CDR3: CASSQTGGGNQPQHF. The CDR3 coding sequence is TGCGCCAGCAGCCAAACAGGGGGCGGCAATCAGCCCCAGCATTTT.

The genes are TRBV18 and TRBJ1-1; possible D gene TRBD1, 5 bases. The CDR3 extends over 15 amino acids. The V gene lost 5 bases and the J gene lost 1 base, with 14 bases spanning the gap. The V gene's germline CDR1 is KGHSH and CDR2 LQKENI. DNA of the CDR3: TGTGCCAGCTCAGTGGACCTGCAGGGGAACACTGAAGCTTTCTTT. Its translation: CASSVDLQGNTEAFF.

J is TRBJ1-3 and V is TRBV15; D not certain. The germline V gene encodes CDR1 LNHNV and CDR2 YYDKDF (reference sequence). The CDR3 spans 14 residues. V was cut by 1 base and J by 4 bases, with 8 bases left in between. The CDR3 nucleotides read TGTGCCACCAGCAGAGCAGGTTTCGGAAACACCATATATTTT. This sequence encodes CATSRAGFGNTIYF.

The chain is built from TRBV7-9 and TRBJ2-2; 12 bases match TRBD2. Germline CDR1 SEHNR, CDR2 FQNEAQ (reference sequence). V lost 6 bases and J lost 1; bases outside the gene matches: 6. CDR3 length: 17 amino acids. CDR3 region: CASSRLAGVRNTGELFF. The CDR3 DNA reads TGTGCCAGCAGTCGACTAGCGGGGGTTCGGAACACCGGGGAGCTGTTTTTT.

There are a few counts of this clone. The V call is TRBV18, the J call TRBJ2-3; 7 nucleotides agree with TRBD2. CDR3 size: 14 residues. Germline V gene data show CDR1 as KGHSH and CDR2 as LQKENI. J was trimmed by 0 bases and V by 4 bases; bases with no gene match: 1. DNA for the CDR3: TGTGCCAGCTCACGCGGGGGAAGCACAGATACGCAGTATTTT. This translates into CASSRGGSTDTQYF.

This clone was picked up a small number of times. The CDR3 loop is CASSYTGGNQPQHF. CDR3 bases: TGTGCCAGCAGTTATACAGGGGGCAATCAGCCCCAGCATTTT. The chain uses TRBV6-5 and TRBJ1-5, with 7 bases matching TRBD1. V lost 3 bases to trimming and J lost 2 bases; unmatched junction nucleotides: 1. This CDR3 is built from 14 residues. Germline V lookup: CDR1 MNHEY, CDR2 SVGAGI.

This chain links TRBV15 with TRBJ2-5; 7 positions match TRBD2. The CDR3 covers 16 residues. V trimming: 5 bases; J trimming: 3 bases; junction bases outside the gene matches: 12. From germline, CDR1 is LNHNV and CDR2 YYDKDF (reference sequence). The CDR3 sequence is CATSATTRTSEETQYF. The CDR3 DNA reads TGTGCCACCAGCGCAACCACCCGGACTAGTGAAGAGACCCAGTACTTC.

The J gene is TRBJ2-7, the V gene TRBV14; TRBD1 might be the D (6 bases). This CDR3 spans 12 amino acids. CDR1 is SGHDN, CDR2 FVKESK, per germline. V was clipped by 0 bases and J by 9 bases, with 9 bases between them. DNA of the CDR3: TGTGCCAGCAGCCAAGACTACAGGGTGCAGTACTTC. Protein product: CASSQDYRVQYF.